Below are 4 T cell receptor beta chains sequenced from a single sample in a study of CD8 T cells in ankylosing spondylitis. In TCRdb, the 5' RACE reads were re-called with MiXCR into one record per CDR3 protein. The sample consists of 150,000 to 200,000 distinct CDR3 sequences, around 16% of them appearing once. Sequencing was performed on blood, either unsorted or a sorted T cell fraction (not recorded which). These receptor sequences come from a male donor with ankylosing spondylitis or in good health (not recorded which).

In this sample, this clonotype turned up many times. The V gene is TRBV5-5, the J gene TRBJ2-7; D unresolved. The CDR3 runs to 13 residues. Germline loops: CDR1 SGHKS, CDR2 YYEKEE (reference sequence). Trimming took off 2 bases at V and 1 base at J, with 7 bases between the two ends. The CDR3 DNA sequence: TGTGCCAGCAGCTTAGAGTCTTCCTACGAGCAGTACTTC. It translates to CASSLESSYEQYF. The variable domain in full, with the rest retrieved from reference TRBV5-5 and TRBJ2-7, is DAGVTQSPTHLIKTRGQQVTLRCSPISGHKSVSWYQQVLGQGPQFIFQYYEKEERGRGNFPDRFSARQFPNYSSELNVNALLLGDSALYLCASSLESSYEQYFGPGTRLTVT.

This clonotype came up many times. This chain links TRBV15 with TRBJ1-4; TRBD1 aligns across 11 bases. V trimming: 5 bases; J trimming: 6 bases; junction bases outside the gene matches: 11. CDR1 is LNHNV and CDR2 is YYDKDF in the germline V gene (reference sequence). The length of the CDR3 is 17 residues. CDR3 amino acids: CATSPRDRGVRDEKLFF. CDR3 coding DNA: TGTGCCACCAGCCCCCGGGACAGGGGGGTTCGTGATGAAAAACTGTTTTTT. The full variable domain, in which reference TRBV15 and TRBJ1-4 provide the parts outside the CDR3, is DAMVIQNPRYQVTQFGKPVTLSCSQTLNHNVMYWYQQKSSQAPKLLFHYYDKDFNNEADTPDNFQSRRPNTSFCFLDIRSPGLGDTAMYLCATSPRDRGVRDEKLFFGSGTQLSVL.

This sequence joins TRBV28 and TRBJ2-5, with D possibly TRBD2 on 7 matching bases. This CDR3 has 16 amino acids. From germline, CDR1 is MDHEN and CDR2 SYDVKM. The V end lost 8 bases, the J end lost 5 bases, and 24 bases lay between the germline ends. This CDR3 reads CASGSLGGARGETQYF. The CDR3 coding sequence is TGTGCCAGCGGATCCCTGGGGGGGGCCAGAGGCGAGACCCAGTACTTC.

This clonotype has just one count. The rearrangement joins TRBV5-1 to TRBJ2-3; the D call may be TRBD1 or TRBD2 (6 bases each). Germline V CDR1 and CDR2: SGHRS, YFSETQ. The germline V and J ends were trimmed by 4 bases and 3 bases, with 15 bases remaining between them. This CDR3 is 15 amino acids long. CDR3 protein: CASSTQGGGTDTQYF. The CDR3 nucleotides read TGCGCCAGCAGCACACAGGGAGGAGGGACAGATACGCAGTATTTT.